This T cell receptor (beta chain) originates from a study of CD8 T cells in ankylosing spondylitis. Worth noting for this clonotype: What it binds is unknown.

TCRdb ran MiXCR on the 5' RACE reads and lists one entry per CDR3 protein. The sample consists of about 350,000 distinct CDR3 sequences, 20% of them appearing once. Study-wide points: There was a TCR beta motif, made of 7 to 9 highly homologous variants, that appeared characteristic of ankylosing spondylitis blood.

Germline CDR1 DFQATT, CDR2 SNEGSKA (reference sequence). The CDR3 consists of 14 residues. V was pared by 6 bases and J by 7 bases, with 18 bases between. This chain connects TRBV20-1 to TRBJ2-2; possible D gene TRBD2, 6 bases. The sequence was collected from a male donor with ankylosing spondylitis or in good health (not recorded which). Input material: blood, either unsorted or a sorted T cell fraction (not recorded which). The CDR3 DNA reads TGCAGTGCCGTTCAACCGGGGGTGATCGGGGAGCTGTTTTTT. This gives the protein CSAVQPGVIGELFF.